A selection of T cell receptor beta chains follows, all from one sample in a study of monozygotic twins with inflammatory bowel disease. Reanalyzing the 5' RACE reads, TCRdb keeps one entry per CDR3 protein, without DNA. The sample includes under 150,000 distinct CDR3 sequences. The sample taken for sequencing was blood. The receptors stem from a human donor with ulcerative colitis or Crohn's disease, or a healthy co-twin of an affected twin (not recorded which). Both conserved end residues are part of each CDR3.

len,j_gene,v_gene,CDR3aa
20,TRBJ2-7,TRBV4-3,CASSQALRLGLAGGPREQYF
12,TRBJ1-5,TRBV20-1,CSANDRGQPQHF
14,TRBJ1-1,TRBV20-1,CSAGTETGHTEAFF
17,TRBJ2-3,TRBV7-9,CASSSLGSGGAATTQYF
14,TRBJ1-2,TRBV5-1,CASSLEGPRYGYTF
17,TRBJ2-7,TRBV12-3/TRBV12-4,CASSQTKTSGYTYEQYF
14,TRBJ2-7,TRBV5-5,CASSRRDGSYEQYF
15,TRBJ2-1,TRBV7-2,CASSLGVVRGNEQFF
14,TRBJ2-5,TRBV4-1,CASSQAGGQETQYF
15,TRBJ1-5,TRBV24-1,CATSDPGSRNQPQHF